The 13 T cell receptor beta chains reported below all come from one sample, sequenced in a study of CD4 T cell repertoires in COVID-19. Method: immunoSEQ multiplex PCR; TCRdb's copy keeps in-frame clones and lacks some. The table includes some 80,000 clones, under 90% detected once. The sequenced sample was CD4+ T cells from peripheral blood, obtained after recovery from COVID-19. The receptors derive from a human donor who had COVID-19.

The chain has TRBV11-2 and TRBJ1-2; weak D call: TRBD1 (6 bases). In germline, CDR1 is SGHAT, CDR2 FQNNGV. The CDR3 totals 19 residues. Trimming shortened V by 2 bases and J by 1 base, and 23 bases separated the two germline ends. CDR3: CASSLSYSGGRLSNYGYTF. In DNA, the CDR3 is TGTGCCAGCAGCTTATCCTACTCCGGGGGGCGATTGAGTAACTATGGCTACACCTTC.

The CDR3 DNA reads as TGTGCCAGCAGCCTCTCAGTCTACGAGCAGTACTTC. This sequence encodes CASSLSVYEQYF. V gene TRBV7-2 combines with J gene TRBJ2-7, with D unresolved. This CDR3 region has 12 residues. Between the trimmed V and J ends, which lost 5 bases and 3 bases, there was a span of 8 bases. Germline CDR1 is SGHTA and CDR2 is FQGNSA.

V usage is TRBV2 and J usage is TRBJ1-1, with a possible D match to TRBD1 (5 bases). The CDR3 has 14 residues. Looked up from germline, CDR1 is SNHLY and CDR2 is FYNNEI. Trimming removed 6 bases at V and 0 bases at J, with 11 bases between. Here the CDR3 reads CASRGDSMNTEAFF. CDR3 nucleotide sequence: TGTGCCAGCAGGGGTGACAGCATGAACACTGAAGCTTTCTTT. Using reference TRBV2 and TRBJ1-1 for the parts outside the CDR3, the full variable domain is EPEVTQTPSHQVTQMGQEVILRCVPISNHLYFYWYRQILGQKVEFLVSFYNNEISEKSEIFDDQFSVERPDGSNFTLKIRSTKLEDSAMYFCASRGDSMNTEAFFGQGTRLTVV.

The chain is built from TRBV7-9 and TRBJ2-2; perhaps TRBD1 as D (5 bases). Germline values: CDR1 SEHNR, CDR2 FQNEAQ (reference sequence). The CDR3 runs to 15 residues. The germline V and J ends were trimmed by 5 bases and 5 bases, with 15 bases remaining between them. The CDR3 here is CASSPKTAYTGELFF. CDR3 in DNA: TGTGCCAGCAGCCCAAAGACAGCATATACCGGGGAGCTGTTTTTT.

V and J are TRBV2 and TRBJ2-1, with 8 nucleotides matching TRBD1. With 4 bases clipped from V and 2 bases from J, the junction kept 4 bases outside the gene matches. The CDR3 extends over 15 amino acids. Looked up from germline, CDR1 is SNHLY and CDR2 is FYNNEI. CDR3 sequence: CASSAGGSTYNEQFF. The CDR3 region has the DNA TGTGCCAGCAGTGCAGGGGGCTCTACCTACAATGAGCAGTTCTTC. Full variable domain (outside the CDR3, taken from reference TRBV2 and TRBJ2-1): EPEVTQTPSHQVTQMGQEVILRCVPISNHLYFYWYRQILGQKVEFLVSFYNNEISEKSEIFDDQFSVERPDGSNFTLKIRSTKLEDSAMYFCASSAGGSTYNEQFFGPGTRLTVL.

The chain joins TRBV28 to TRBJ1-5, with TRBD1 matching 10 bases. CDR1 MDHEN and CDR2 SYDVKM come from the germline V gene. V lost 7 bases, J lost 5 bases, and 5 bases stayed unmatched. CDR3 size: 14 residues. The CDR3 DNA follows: TGTGCCAGCATTCCCGGGACAGGGGATCAGCCCCAGCATTTT. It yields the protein CASIPGTGDQPQHF.

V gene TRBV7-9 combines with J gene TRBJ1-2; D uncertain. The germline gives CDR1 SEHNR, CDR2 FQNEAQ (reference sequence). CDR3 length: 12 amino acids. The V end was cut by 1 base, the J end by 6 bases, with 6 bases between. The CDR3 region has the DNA TGTGCCAGCAGCTTAGAGGGAAATGGCTACACCTTC. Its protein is CASSLEGNGYTF.

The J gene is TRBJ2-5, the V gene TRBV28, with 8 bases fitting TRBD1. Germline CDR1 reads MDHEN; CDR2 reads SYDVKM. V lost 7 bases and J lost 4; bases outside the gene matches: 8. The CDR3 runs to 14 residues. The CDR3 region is CASNTGGSLETQYF. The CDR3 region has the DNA TGTGCCAGCAACACAGGGGGATCATTAGAGACCCAGTACTTC. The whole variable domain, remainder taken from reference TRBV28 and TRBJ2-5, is DVKVTQSSRYLVKRTGEKVFLECVQDMDHENMFWYRQDPGLGLRLIYFSYDVKMKEKGDIPEGYSVSREKKERFSLILESASTNQTSMYLCASNTGGSLETQYFGPGTRLLVL.

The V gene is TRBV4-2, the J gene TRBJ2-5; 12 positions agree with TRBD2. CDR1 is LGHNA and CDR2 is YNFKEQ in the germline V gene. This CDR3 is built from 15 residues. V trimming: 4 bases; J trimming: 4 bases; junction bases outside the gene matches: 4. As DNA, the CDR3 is TGTGCCAGCAGCCCACAGACTAGCGGGGGAGAGACCCAGTACTTC. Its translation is CASSPQTSGGETQYF.

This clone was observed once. In nucleotides, the CDR3 is TGTGCCAGCAGCCCCATCGAGCGGGAGCGTGAGCAGTTCTTC. This sequence encodes CASSPIEREREQFF. The J gene is TRBJ2-1, the V gene TRBV4-2; 8 nucleotides line up with TRBD2. The V gene's germline CDR1 is LGHNA and CDR2 YNFKEQ. This CDR3 contains 14 residues. The J segment lost 9 bases and the V segment lost 4 bases, leaving 8 bases of the junction unmatched.

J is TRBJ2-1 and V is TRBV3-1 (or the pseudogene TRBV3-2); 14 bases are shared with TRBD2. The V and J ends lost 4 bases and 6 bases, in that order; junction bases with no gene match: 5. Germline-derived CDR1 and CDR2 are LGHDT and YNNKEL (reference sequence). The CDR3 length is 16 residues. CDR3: CASSPGLAGGSNEQFF. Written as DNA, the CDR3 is TGTGCCAGCAGCCCCGGACTAGCGGGGGGTTCCAATGAGCAGTTCTTC.

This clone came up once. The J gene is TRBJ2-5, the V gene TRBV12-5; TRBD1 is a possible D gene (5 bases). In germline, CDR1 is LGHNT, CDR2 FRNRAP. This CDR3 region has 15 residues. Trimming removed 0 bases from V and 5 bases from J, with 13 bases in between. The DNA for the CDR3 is TGTGCTAGTGGTTTGGTCCGGACAAGCTGGGAGACCCAGTACTTC. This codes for CASGLVRTSWETQYF.

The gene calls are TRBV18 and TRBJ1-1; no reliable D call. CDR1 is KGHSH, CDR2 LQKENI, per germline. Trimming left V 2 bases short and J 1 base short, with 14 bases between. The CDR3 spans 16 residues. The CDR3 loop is CASSPSTSGQNTEAFF. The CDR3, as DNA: TGTGCCAGCTCACCATCAACGTCCGGCCAGAACACTGAAGCTTTCTTT.